This TCR beta chain was retrieved from a study of T cell responses to AZD1222 COVID-19 vaccine. Whole-study findings and limits: Dominant CD4 TCR responses targeted spike regions 160-218 and 743-854. The donor group comprised mostly white British people and more females; the analysis possibly underestimated clonal diversity. Only five or six individuals given AZD1222 were seropositive at baseline.

Profiling relied on immunoSEQ multiplex PCR, and the TCRdb table lists in-frame clones only, not all of them. The sample has about 150,000 clones, 91% seen once; the top ten hold 7% to 9%. The V end lost 3 bases, the J end lost 5 bases, and 11 bases lay between the germline ends. The CDR3 sequence is 14 residues long. Germline V lookup: CDR1 MNHEY, CDR2 SVGAGI. Only one count was recorded for this clone. Its antigen is not known. This receptor was identified in an adult who received the MenACWY meningococcal vaccine as a control. Sample: peripheral blood, taken 28 days after the second dose of the MenACWY control vaccine. The chain employs TRBV6-5 and TRBJ1-5; no reliable D call. For the CDR3, the DNA is TGTGCCAGCAGTTATGGGGTAGGAGATCAGCCCCAGCATTTT. Protein sequence: CASSYGVGDQPQHF.